This T cell receptor (beta chain) derives from a study of identical twins. Study-wide findings and caveats: Partly confounded zero-insertion analyses could result from invariant MAIT and iNKT cells. Its conclusions, products of cross-sectional statistical analysis, did not come from following the same donors.

The table lists this clonotype with a few counts. What it recognizes is unknown. A universal primer site came from template switching; cDNA carried unique molecular identifiers. One entry per CDR3 protein, called by TCRdb with MiXCR from the 5' RACE reads. The sample has about 660,000 distinct CDR3 sequences; about 9.4% are singletons. This CDR3 contains 13 residues. The V gene's germline CDR1 is SGHRS and CDR2 YFSETQ. The V gene lost 3 bases and the J gene lost 7 bases, with 13 bases spanning the gap. This sample was also put to use in a study of yellow fever vaccine responses in identical twins. Turning to that study: Twins showed a vaccine T cell response that reportedly seemed partly convergent, partly personalized.

The clonotype originates from a woman aged 18-29 years in good health. Sequenced input: PBMCs. The chain has TRBV5-1 and TRBJ2-5, with D unclear. CDR3 residues: CASSSELISTQYF. CDR3 DNA sequence: TGCGCCAGCAGCTCCGAATTGATCTCGACCCAGTACTTC.